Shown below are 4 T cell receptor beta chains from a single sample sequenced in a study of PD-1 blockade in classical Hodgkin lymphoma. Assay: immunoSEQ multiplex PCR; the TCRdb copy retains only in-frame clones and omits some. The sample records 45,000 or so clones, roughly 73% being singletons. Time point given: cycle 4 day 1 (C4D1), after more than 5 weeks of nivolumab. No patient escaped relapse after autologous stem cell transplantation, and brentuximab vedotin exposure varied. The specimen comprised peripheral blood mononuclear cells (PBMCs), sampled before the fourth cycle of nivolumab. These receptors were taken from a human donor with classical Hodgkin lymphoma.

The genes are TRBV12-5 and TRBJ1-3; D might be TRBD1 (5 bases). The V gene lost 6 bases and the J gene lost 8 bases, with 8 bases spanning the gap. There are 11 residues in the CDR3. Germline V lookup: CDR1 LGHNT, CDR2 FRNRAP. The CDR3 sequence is CASGRGYTIYF. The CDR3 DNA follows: TGTGCTAGTGGCCGGGGGTACACCATATATTTT.

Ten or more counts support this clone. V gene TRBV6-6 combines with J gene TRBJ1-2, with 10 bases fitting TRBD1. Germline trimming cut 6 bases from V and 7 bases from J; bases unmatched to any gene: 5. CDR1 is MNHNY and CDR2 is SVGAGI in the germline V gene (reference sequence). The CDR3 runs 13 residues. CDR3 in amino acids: CASRLRDRGGYTF. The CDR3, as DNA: TGTGCCAGCAGACTCCGGGACAGGGGTGGCTACACCTTC.

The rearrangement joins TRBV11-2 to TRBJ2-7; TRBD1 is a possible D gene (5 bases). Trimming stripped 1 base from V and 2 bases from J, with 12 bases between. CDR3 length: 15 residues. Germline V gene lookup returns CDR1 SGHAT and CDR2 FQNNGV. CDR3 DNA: TGTGCCAGCAGCTTAGGAACAGGAGTTACCTACGAGCAGTACTTC. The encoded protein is CASSLGTGVTYEQYF.

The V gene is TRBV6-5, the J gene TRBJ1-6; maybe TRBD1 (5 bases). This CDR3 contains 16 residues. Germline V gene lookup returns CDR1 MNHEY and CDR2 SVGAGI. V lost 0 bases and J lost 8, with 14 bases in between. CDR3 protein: CASSYSNGGGDSPLHF. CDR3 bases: TGTGCCAGCAGTTACTCGAATGGGGGGGGAGATTCACCCCTCCACTTT.